Listed below are T cell receptor beta chains from one sample, sequenced in a study of identical twins. TCRdb passed the 5' RACE reads through MiXCR, listing each CDR3 protein once. This table has nearly 200,000 distinct CDR3 sequences, around a sixth appearing once. The same data also contributed to another study, on T cells expressing NK-cell markers.

Sequencing was done on a sample of CD8+ T cells sorted from blood. Every receptor here comes from a young woman in good health. Both conserved end residues are part of each CDR3. Each record gives: J gene, D gene, clone size, V gene, CDR3 DNA, CDR3 protein. The D gene is left open where the match is weak. Size is omitted from some rows. Given values are once, few, many or a class for expanded clones.

j_call: TRBJ2-4; d_call: TRBD2; clone_size: few; v_call: TRBV4-3; cdr3_nt: TGCGCCAGCAGCCCCGCTAGCGGGGGCGAAAACATTCAGTACTTC; cdr3_aa: CASSPASGGENIQYF
j_call: TRBJ2-7; d_call: -; clone_size: -; v_call: TRBV5-5; cdr3_nt: TGTGCCAGCAGCCAATGGGACGGCACCTACGAGCAGTACTTC; cdr3_aa: CASSQWDGTYEQYF
j_call: TRBJ2-1; d_call: -; clone_size: -; v_call: TRBV5-1; cdr3_nt: TGCGCCAGCGTTGGGGGGATTTGGAATGAGCAGTTCTTC; cdr3_aa: CASVGGIWNEQFF
j_call: TRBJ2-5; d_call: TRBD2; clone_size: few; v_call: TRBV20-1; cdr3_nt: TGCAGTGCTCCCGGGACTAGCGACGAGACCCAGTACTTC; cdr3_aa: CSAPGTSDETQYF
j_call: TRBJ2-2; d_call: -; clone_size: -; v_call: TRBV5-6; cdr3_nt: TGTGCCAGCAGCCCCGGGCTCATCCCCTGGGAGCTGTTTTTT; cdr3_aa: CASSPGLIPWELFF
j_call: TRBJ2-5; d_call: -; clone_size: medium-sized; v_call: TRBV6-4; cdr3_nt: TGTGCCAGCAGTGACTCGTTGGAGGGTACCCAGTACTTC; cdr3_aa: CASSDSLEGTQYF
j_call: TRBJ1-2; d_call: -; clone_size: few; v_call: TRBV14; cdr3_nt: TGTGCCAGCAGCCTACGGGCCAGCCTTTATAACTATGGCTACACCTTC; cdr3_aa: CASSLRASLYNYGYTF
j_call: TRBJ2-1; d_call: -; clone_size: -; v_call: TRBV9; cdr3_nt: TGTGCCAGCAGCGACCGGACAGACAGCTCCTACAATGAGCAGTTCTTC; cdr3_aa: CASSDRTDSSYNEQFF
j_call: TRBJ2-5; d_call: -; clone_size: few; v_call: TRBV15; cdr3_nt: TGTGCCACCAGTATCCACGGGTACCAAGAGACCCAGTACTTC; cdr3_aa: CATSIHGYQETQYF
j_call: TRBJ2-6; d_call: TRBD2; clone_size: -; v_call: TRBV6-1; cdr3_nt: TGTGCCAGCGGAGTCTTTCTAGCGGGGGCTGCCTCTGGGGCCAACGTCCTGACTTTC; cdr3_aa: CASGVFLAGAASGANVLTF
j_call: TRBJ2-1; d_call: -; clone_size: few; v_call: TRBV28; cdr3_nt: TGTGCCAGCAGTTCGAAATTCGACCAGGGAGTCCATGAGCAGTTCTTC; cdr3_aa: CASSSKFDQGVHEQFF
j_call: TRBJ2-3; d_call: -; clone_size: few; v_call: TRBV20-1; cdr3_nt: TGCAGTGCTATACCTGAAGGGGGTACGCAGTATTTT; cdr3_aa: CSAIPEGGTQYF
j_call: TRBJ2-7; d_call: -; clone_size: -; v_call: TRBV10-2; cdr3_nt: TGCGCCAGCATCGGGGCTATGGGAGCCTACGAGCAGTACTTC; cdr3_aa: CASIGAMGAYEQYF
j_call: TRBJ2-2; d_call: TRBD1; clone_size: -; v_call: TRBV9; cdr3_nt: TGTGCCAGCTGTCCCGATTGGGGGACAGGAACCGGGGAGCTGTTTTTT; cdr3_aa: CASCPDWGTGTGELFF
j_call: TRBJ2-5; d_call: TRBD1; clone_size: few; v_call: TRBV3-1; cdr3_nt: TGTGCCAGCAGCCCCTGGGACAGGGCATCGGATGAGACCCAGTACTTC; cdr3_aa: CASSPWDRASDETQYF
j_call: TRBJ2-3; d_call: -; clone_size: -; v_call: TRBV7-8; cdr3_nt: TGTGCCAGCAGCATTGGCGGGTTGGGAAGCACAGATACGCAGTATTTT; cdr3_aa: CASSIGGLGSTDTQYF
j_call: TRBJ2-1; d_call: -; clone_size: few; v_call: TRBV4-3; cdr3_nt: TGCGCCAGCAGCCAAGAGGGGCCAGCGGAAGACCACAATGAGCAGTTCTTC; cdr3_aa: CASSQEGPAEDHNEQFF
j_call: TRBJ2-7; d_call: TRBD1; clone_size: few; v_call: TRBV20-1; cdr3_nt: TGCAGTGCTAACCGGGACAGCTCCTACGAGCAGTACTTC; cdr3_aa: CSANRDSSYEQYF
j_call: TRBJ1-2; d_call: TRBD1; clone_size: many; v_call: TRBV7-9; cdr3_nt: TGTGCCAGCAGCCGGACAGGCGACTATGGCTACACCTTC; cdr3_aa: CASSRTGDYGYTF
j_call: TRBJ2-4; d_call: -; clone_size: many; v_call: TRBV2; cdr3_nt: TGTGCCAGCCTCGGAGGTTTAGCCAAAAACATTCAGTACTTC; cdr3_aa: CASLGGLAKNIQYF
j_call: TRBJ2-7; d_call: -; clone_size: -; v_call: TRBV11-2; cdr3_nt: TGTGCCAGCAGCTTTATCGTCCTTTACGAGCAGTACTTC; cdr3_aa: CASSFIVLYEQYF
j_call: TRBJ2-7; d_call: -; clone_size: many; v_call: TRBV12-3/TRBV12-4; cdr3_nt: TGTGCCAGCAGTTGGGGGAACGAGCAGTACTTC; cdr3_aa: CASSWGNEQYF
j_call: TRBJ2-1; d_call: TRBD2; clone_size: -; v_call: TRBV6-1; cdr3_nt: TGTGCCAGCAGTGATTGGACTAGCGGGGGGGCCTACAATGAGCAGTTCTTC; cdr3_aa: CASSDWTSGGAYNEQFF
j_call: TRBJ2-1; d_call: TRBD2; clone_size: few; v_call: TRBV5-6; cdr3_nt: TGTGCCAGCAGCTTGGGACTAGCGGACAATGAGCAGTTCTTC; cdr3_aa: CASSLGLADNEQFF
j_call: TRBJ2-7; d_call: -; clone_size: few; v_call: TRBV27; cdr3_nt: TGTGCCAGCGGCGGGAACTCCTACGAGCAGTACTTC; cdr3_aa: CASGGNSYEQYF
j_call: TRBJ2-7; d_call: -; clone_size: few; v_call: TRBV29-1; cdr3_nt: TGCAGCGTTGCCCCGGAACCCCTCTCCTACGAGCAGTACTTC; cdr3_aa: CSVAPEPLSYEQYF
j_call: TRBJ1-1; d_call: -; clone_size: -; v_call: TRBV27; cdr3_nt: TGTGCCAGCAGTTCGCGAACACGGGGCACTGAAGCTTTCTTT; cdr3_aa: CASSSRTRGTEAFF
j_call: TRBJ2-5; d_call: TRBD1; clone_size: -; v_call: TRBV20-1; cdr3_nt: TGCAGTGCTGCCGGACAGGTTAAGGGGAGAAAGACCCAGTACTTC; cdr3_aa: CSAAGQVKGRKTQYF
j_call: TRBJ2-7; d_call: -; clone_size: once; v_call: TRBV15; cdr3_nt: TGTGCCACCAGCAGGGAGTCTTCCTACGAGCAGTACTTC; cdr3_aa: CATSRESSYEQYF
j_call: TRBJ2-1; d_call: TRBD1; clone_size: few; v_call: TRBV29-1; cdr3_nt: TGCAGCGTGGGGGACAGGAGATACAATGAGCAGTTCTTC; cdr3_aa: CSVGDRRYNEQFF
j_call: TRBJ1-2; d_call: -; clone_size: few; v_call: TRBV13; cdr3_nt: TGTGCCAGCAGCCCCCGGGAAGACTGGGGCTATGGCTACACCTTC; cdr3_aa: CASSPREDWGYGYTF
j_call: TRBJ1-1; d_call: -; clone_size: many; v_call: TRBV12-3/TRBV12-4; cdr3_nt: TGTGCCAGCAGTTTCCCCGGCGGCACTGAAGCTTTCTTT; cdr3_aa: CASSFPGGTEAFF
j_call: TRBJ2-4; d_call: TRBD2; clone_size: few; v_call: TRBV7-2; cdr3_nt: TGTGCCAGCAGCTTAAGGACTAGCGGGACGTCCAAAAACATTCAGTACTTC; cdr3_aa: CASSLRTSGTSKNIQYF
j_call: TRBJ2-4; d_call: TRBD2; clone_size: few; v_call: TRBV28; cdr3_nt: TGTGCCAGCAGTGACCCGGGACTAGCGGTAAACATTCAGTACTTC; cdr3_aa: CASSDPGLAVNIQYF
j_call: TRBJ2-5; d_call: TRBD2; clone_size: -; v_call: TRBV5-6; cdr3_nt: TGTGCCAGCAGCTTCGTAGCGGGGGCCGCCGCGGAGACCCAGTACTTC; cdr3_aa: CASSFVAGAAAETQYF
j_call: TRBJ2-2; d_call: TRBD2; clone_size: few; v_call: TRBV7-6; cdr3_nt: TGTGCCAGCAGCTTTCCGAGCGGGAGGGGAACCGGGGAGCTGTTTTTT; cdr3_aa: CASSFPSGRGTGELFF
j_call: TRBJ2-1; d_call: -; clone_size: few; v_call: TRBV20-1; cdr3_nt: TGCAGTGCTAGAGAACCCCTAGACAATGAGCAGTTCTTC; cdr3_aa: CSAREPLDNEQFF
j_call: TRBJ1-1; d_call: -; clone_size: -; v_call: TRBV3-1; cdr3_nt: TGTGCCAGCAGCCAAGTGCGGACTGAAGCTTTCTTT; cdr3_aa: CASSQVRTEAFF
j_call: TRBJ2-1; d_call: TRBD2; clone_size: -; v_call: TRBV28; cdr3_nt: TGTGCCAGCAGCGCCTTGGGTGGGAGGGACTACAATGAGCAGTTCTTC; cdr3_aa: CASSALGGRDYNEQFF
j_call: TRBJ2-7; d_call: -; clone_size: -; v_call: TRBV25-1; cdr3_nt: TGTGCCAGCAGTGAATTATGGAGCGAGCAGTACTTC; cdr3_aa: CASSELWSEQYF
j_call: TRBJ2-3; d_call: -; clone_size: few; v_call: TRBV4-1; cdr3_nt: TGCGCCAGCAGCTTTTTAGGGAGTTCTTACACAGATACGCAGTATTTT; cdr3_aa: CASSFLGSSYTDTQYF
j_call: TRBJ2-3; d_call: TRBD2; clone_size: -; v_call: TRBV4-1; cdr3_nt: TGCGCCAGCAGCCAAGATCAGCGGGGAGCAACAGATACGCAGTATTTT; cdr3_aa: CASSQDQRGATDTQYF
j_call: TRBJ2-1; d_call: TRBD2; clone_size: -; v_call: TRBV30; cdr3_nt: TGTGCCTGGAGTATAGCGGGAGTTGGTGAGCAGTTCTTC; cdr3_aa: CAWSIAGVGEQFF
j_call: TRBJ2-2; d_call: TRBD2; clone_size: -; v_call: TRBV4-3; cdr3_nt: TGCGCCAGCAGCCAAGGATCCGCGGGGGGGTCAGGAACCGGGGAGCTGTTTTTT; cdr3_aa: CASSQGSAGGSGTGELFF
j_call: TRBJ1-5; d_call: -; clone_size: medium-sized; v_call: TRBV10-2; cdr3_nt: TGCGCCAGCAGCACGTATAGCAATCAGCCCCAGCATTTT; cdr3_aa: CASSTYSNQPQHF
j_call: TRBJ1-2; d_call: TRBD1; clone_size: -; v_call: TRBV15; cdr3_nt: TGTGCCACCAGCAGAAACACCGGGACAGAGTATGGCTACACCTTC; cdr3_aa: CATSRNTGTEYGYTF
j_call: TRBJ2-3; d_call: -; clone_size: -; v_call: TRBV2; cdr3_nt: TGTGCCGGAGGGGGGGGGCTAGTTGGAGATACGCAGTATTTT; cdr3_aa: CAGGGGLVGDTQYF
j_call: TRBJ2-6; d_call: TRBD2; clone_size: -; v_call: TRBV9; cdr3_nt: TGTGCCAGCAGCTCCCAGCGGGAGGCATCTGGGGCCAACGTCCTGACTTTC; cdr3_aa: CASSSQREASGANVLTF
j_call: TRBJ2-2; d_call: TRBD2; clone_size: -; v_call: TRBV12-3/TRBV12-4; cdr3_nt: TGTGCCAGCAGTTTGGTTGCCGGGACTAGCAGCGCCGGGGAGCTGTTTTTT; cdr3_aa: CASSLVAGTSSAGELFF
j_call: TRBJ2-7; d_call: TRBD2; clone_size: -; v_call: TRBV20-1; cdr3_nt: TGCAGTGCTAGAGCCGGGGCTAGCGGGGTCGTCTACGAGCAGTACTTC; cdr3_aa: CSARAGASGVVYEQYF